These 32 T cell receptor beta chains were all obtained from the same sample, sequenced in a study of sequential checkpoint blockade in melanoma. Noted treatment: randomized to nivolumab then ipilimumab (arm A) or the reverse (arm B). This table comes from immunoSEQ multiplex PCR, and its TCRdb copy is limited to in-frame clones, with some not included. Among some 19,000 clones listed, under 80% were seen once. This specimen consisted of CD8+ T cells sorted from blood (inferred from file names), obtained from a patient given nivolumab and ipilimumab in sequence. Receptors were obtained from a human donor with melanoma.

The genes are TRBV11-2 and TRBJ2-7, with 12 bases identical to TRBD1. The ends lost 4 bases at V and 4 bases at J; junction bases unmatched: 5. Looked up from germline, CDR1 is SGHAT and CDR2 is FQNNGV. The CDR3 spans 15 residues. CDR3 coding DNA: TGTGCCAGCAGCTCCGGGACAGGGGGCGCATACGAGCAGTACTTC. This sequence encodes CASSSGTGGAYEQYF.

The rearrangement uses TRBV7-9 and TRBJ2-1; 16 nucleotides match TRBD2. The CDR3 has 17 amino acids. CDR1 and CDR2 from the germline V gene are SEHNR and FQNEAQ (reference sequence). The J segment lost 10 bases and the V segment lost 5 bases, leaving 11 bases of the junction unmatched. CDR3 nucleotide sequence: TGTGCCAGCAGCCAAGAAGGGACTAGCGGGGGGGCATTGGAGCAGTTCTTC. This encodes CASSQEGTSGGALEQFF.

The V and J genes are TRBV9 and TRBJ2-1; D is possibly TRBD1 (6 bases). The length of the CDR3 is 12 residues. The germline CDR1 and CDR2 sequences are SGDLS and YYNGEE. Trimming took off 1 base at V and 10 bases at J, with 9 bases between the two ends. Written as DNA, the CDR3 is TGTGCCAGCAGCGTAAGCGACAGGGAGCAGTTCTTC. It yields the protein CASSVSDREQFF.

This clone has just one count. The V and J genes are TRBV5-1 and TRBJ1-2; a weak D match, TRBD1 (6 bases). V lost 0 bases and J 0 bases, leaving 9 bases between the germline ends. The CDR3 spans 15 residues. The germline CDR1 and CDR2 sequences are SGHRS and YFSETQ. The CDR3 DNA follows: TGCGCCAGCAGCTTGGGGGGGCCGGCTAACTATGGCTACACCTTC. As protein: CASSLGGPANYGYTF. The whole variable domain, filled in from reference TRBV5-1 and TRBJ1-2, reads KAGVTQTPRYLIKTRGQQVTLSCSPISGHRSVSWYQQTPGQGLQFLFEYFSETQRNKGNFPGRFSGRQFSNSRSEMNVSTLELGDSALYLCASSLGGPANYGYTFGSGTRLTVV.

V is TRBV19 and J is TRBJ2-7; D remains unclear. Germline CDR1 reads LNHDA; CDR2 reads SQIVND (reference sequence). V lost 3 bases and J 4 bases, leaving 10 bases between the germline ends. The CDR3 length is 13 residues. In DNA form, the CDR3 reads TGTGCCAGTAGTATTTACGCCGGGTACGAGCAGTACTTC. As protein: CASSIYAGYEQYF. Variable domain in full (rest from reference TRBV19 and TRBJ2-7): DGGITQSPKYLFRKEGQNVTLSCEQNLNHDAMYWYRQDPGQGLRLIYYSQIVNDFQKGDIAEGYSVSREKKESFPLTVTSAQKNPTAFYLCASSIYAGYEQYFGPGTRLTVT.

This clone was counted once. The chain combines TRBV7-2 with TRBJ1-1, with a tentative D call TRBD1 (6 bases). This CDR3 is 14 amino acids long. The V end lost 5 bases, the J end lost 5 bases, and 15 bases lay between the germline ends. Germline-derived CDR1 and CDR2 are SGHTA and FQGNSA. CDR3 in amino acids: CASSPLRGGTEAFF. CDR3 nucleotides: TGTGCCAGCAGCCCCCTCAGGGGTGGAACTGAAGCTTTCTTT.

V usage is TRBV7-9 and J usage is TRBJ2-7, with 7 bases that match TRBD2. The J segment lost 5 bases and the V segment lost 5 bases, leaving 18 bases of the junction unmatched. The CDR3 consists of 17 residues. Germline CDR1 is SEHNR and CDR2 is FQNEAQ (reference sequence). CDR3 bases: TGTGCCAGCAGCCCATTCGTCCTAGCGGAGACGGTCCACGAGCAGTACTTC. It specifies CASSPFVLAETVHEQYF.

V and J are TRBV7-8 and TRBJ1-2; D is unclear. This CDR3 has 14 amino acids. Trimming took 5 bases from V and 0 from J, leaving 10 bases between them. Germline CDR1 SGHVS, CDR2 FQNEAQ. The DNA of the CDR3 is TGTGCCAGCAGCAACGTTAGTCCTAACTATGGCTACACCTTC. Translated: CASSNVSPNYGYTF.

By its share, this clone is medium-sized (0.01 to 0.1%). This sequence joins TRBV28 and TRBJ2-3; no clear D gene. CDR1 and CDR2 (germline): MDHEN, SYDVKM. V was shortened by 6 bases and J by 0 bases, with 7 bases between the two germline ends. The CDR3 runs to 13 residues. The CDR3 DNA follows: TGTGCCAGCAGGAGCAAAAGCACAGATACGCAGTATTTT. It encodes CASRSKSTDTQYF.

The genes are TRBV27 and TRBJ2-3, with 8 nucleotides matching TRBD2. The CDR3 is 13 amino acids. Per the germline V gene, CDR1 is MNHEY and CDR2 is SMNVEV (reference sequence). The junction had 4 bases not matched to a gene; V was cut back by 8 bases and J by 3 bases. CDR3 nucleotide sequence: TGTGCCAGCCAAGCGGGGGTTACAGATACGCAGTATTTT. Translated, it gives CASQAGVTDTQYF.

This clone showed up just once. DNA for the CDR3: TGTGCCATCGAAAACAGGGGTGGAAAGAACGAGCAGTACTTC. Its protein is CAIENRGGKNEQYF. The V call is TRBV2, the J call TRBJ2-7; 7 bases map to TRBD1. The J segment lost 5 bases and the V segment lost 10 bases, leaving 14 bases of the junction unmatched. The CDR3 has 14 residues. CDR1 is SNHLY, CDR2 FYNNEI, per germline.

The chain uses TRBV6-5 and TRBJ1-1; D gene ambiguous. The ends were cut back, 5 bases at V and 1 base at J, with 11 bases in the middle. The CDR3 runs 14 residues. Germline CDR1 is MNHEY and CDR2 is SVGAGI. CDR3: CASSPLNRNTEAFF. Written as DNA, the CDR3 is TGTGCCAGCAGTCCTTTGAACAGGAACACTGAAGCTTTCTTT.

The V gene is TRBV5-6, the J gene TRBJ1-4, with 8 bases that match TRBD1. Trimming took 0 bases from V and 6 from J; bases not matched to a gene: 1. In germline, CDR1 is SGHDT, CDR2 YYEEEE. CDR3 size: 14 residues. The CDR3 loop is CASSLDRGDEKLFF. CDR3 sequence (DNA): TGTGCCAGCAGCTTGGACAGGGGGGATGAAAAACTGTTTTTT.

The chain has TRBV7-9 and TRBJ2-2, with TRBD2 identical over 11 bases. In germline, CDR1 is SEHNR, CDR2 FQNEAQ (reference sequence). The CDR3 consists of 16 residues. With V trimmed by 4 bases and J by 2 bases, 3 bases remained unmatched. CDR3 in amino acids: CASSSTSGRNTGELFF. The CDR3 DNA reads TGTGCCAGCAGCTCTACTAGCGGGAGAAACACCGGGGAGCTGTTTTTT. Full variable domain (missing parts from reference TRBV7-9 and TRBJ2-2): DTGVSQNPRHKITKRGQNVTFRCDPISEHNRLYWYRQTLGQGPEFLTYFQNEAQLEKSRLLSDRFSAERPKGSFSTLEIQRTEQGDSAMYLCASSSTSGRNTGELFFGEGSRLTVL.

This clone is deemed medium-sized. The chain links TRBV4-1 to TRBJ1-5; a possible D gene is TRBD1 (5 bases). V gave up 3 bases and J gave up 4 bases, with 16 bases separating them. This CDR3 contains 16 residues. Germline V gene sequence: CDR1 MGHRA, CDR2 YSYEKL. CDR3 region: CASSHLLQGWNQPQHF. The CDR3 region has the DNA TGCGCCAGCAGCCACCTGCTGCAGGGATGGAATCAGCCCCAGCATTTT.

The chain joins TRBV6-4 to TRBJ1-2; D might be TRBD1 (6 bases). The V end lost 6 bases, the J end lost 6 bases, and 20 bases lay between the germline ends. The CDR3 is 15 amino acids. The germline gives CDR1 MRHNA, CDR2 SNTAGT. This chain's CDR3 is CASRQTGLIWDGYTF. The CDR3 DNA follows: TGTGCCAGCAGACAGACAGGCCTTATTTGGGATGGCTACACCTTC.

This clone was observed a handful of times. The chain joins TRBV11-2 to TRBJ2-1, with a tentative D call TRBD1 (6 bases). V gave up 5 bases and J gave up 6 bases, with 17 bases separating them. Germline CDR1 and CDR2: SGHAT and FQNNGV. This CDR3 contains 15 residues. CDR3 amino acids: CASSPEAGVFNEQFF. The CDR3 nucleotides read TGTGCCAGCAGCCCCGAGGCAGGGGTCTTCAATGAGCAGTTCTTC.

The rearrangement uses TRBV4-2 and TRBJ1-2; 7 bases fit TRBD1. Germline V gene sequence: CDR1 LGHNA, CDR2 YNFKEQ. This CDR3 has 17 amino acids. J gave up 0 bases and V 4 bases, and 11 bases lay outside the gene matches. CDR3 in DNA: TGTGCCAGCAGCCGAACCCGGGACAGCGTTTCTAACTATGGCTACACCTTC. Its translation: CASSRTRDSVSNYGYTF.

This chain links TRBV7-9 with TRBJ1-1; D unclear. The CDR3 runs 13 residues. CDR1 and CDR2 from the germline V gene are SEHNR and FQNEAQ (reference sequence). V was shortened by 3 bases and J by 5 bases, with 10 bases between the two germline ends. CDR3: CASSLGGRTEAFF. The CDR3 DNA reads TGTGCCAGCAGCTTGGGAGGGAGGACTGAAGCTTTCTTT.

This clone was seen a handful of times. The V call is TRBV11-1, the J call TRBJ2-1; 9 bases line up with TRBD2. CDR3 size: 14 residues. V lost 5 bases and J lost 6; bases outside the gene matches: 5. The germline CDR1 and CDR2 sequences are SGHAT and FQDESV (reference sequence). Here the CDR3 reads CASSASGNRNEQFF. The CDR3 DNA sequence: TGTGCCAGCAGCGCTAGCGGGAACCGCAATGAGCAGTTCTTC.

The CDR3 here is CASRGQGLRSGANVLTF. In DNA, the CDR3 is TGTGCCAGCAGGGGACAGGGACTCCGCTCTGGGGCCAACGTCCTGACTTTC. This chain uses TRBV11-3 with TRBJ2-6; 9 nucleotides match TRBD1. CDR3 length equals 17 residues. Germline trimming cut 6 bases from V and 0 bases from J; bases unmatched to any gene: 6. The germline CDR1 and CDR2 sequences are SGHNT and YENEEA. Supplemented by reference TRBV11-3 and TRBJ2-6, the full variable domain reads EAGVVQSPRYKIIEKKQPVAFWCNPISGHNTLYWYLQNLGQGPELLIRYENEEAVDDSQLPKDRFSAERLKGVDSTLKIQPAELGDSAVYLCASRGQGLRSGANVLTFGAGSRLTVL.

The chain joins TRBV7-2 to TRBJ1-5; 8 bases are a match to TRBD1. Per germline, CDR1 SGHTA and CDR2 FQGNSA. The CDR3 runs 14 residues. J lost 0 bases, V lost 7 bases, and 2 bases had no gene match. The CDR3 is CASTDRGSNQPQHF. As DNA, the CDR3 is TGTGCCAGCACCGACAGGGGTAGCAATCAGCCCCAGCATTTT. The full variable domain, in which reference TRBV7-2 and TRBJ1-5 provide the parts outside the CDR3, is GAGVSQSPSNKVTEKGKDVELRCDPISGHTALYWYRQSLGQGLEFLIYFQGNSAPDKSGLPSDRFSAERTGGSVSTLTIQRTQQEDSAVYLCASTDRGSNQPQHFGDGTRLSIL.

The gene calls are TRBV10-1 and TRBJ1-5; tentatively, D is TRBD1 (5 bases). Germline lookup yields CDR1 WNHNN and CDR2 SYGVQD (reference sequence). This CDR3 is built from 15 residues. Deletions cut 7 bases from V and 5 bases from J, with 18 bases between. The CDR3 sequence: CASTARGERDQPQHF. CDR3 coding DNA: TGCGCCAGCACCGCGCGGGGGGAACGCGATCAGCCCCAGCATTTT.

This clone was observed a few times. The chain combines TRBV6-6 with TRBJ1-5; TRBD1 might be the D (5 bases). The V end lost 9 bases, the J end lost 5 bases, and 17 bases lay between the germline ends. The CDR3 is 14 amino acids. Germline lookup yields CDR1 MNHNY and CDR2 SVGAGI (reference sequence). The CDR3 here is CASRRGTRDQPQHF. The CDR3 nucleotides read TGTGCCAGTCGGCGCGGGACGAGGGATCAGCCCCAGCATTTT.

The chain is built from TRBV21-1 and TRBJ2-7; the table's D gene call, TRBD2, was not cross checked with the DNA. TRBV21-1 is tagged as a pseudogene. This CDR3 contains 11 residues. CDR3 sequence (DNA): TGTGCCACCTATTATAACCCCGAGCAGTACTTC. Protein: CATYYNPEQYF.

V gene TRBV14 combines with J gene TRBJ1-4, with D hard to call. Germline CDR1 and CDR2: SGHDN and FVKESK. V was pared by 1 base and J by 3 bases, with 15 bases between. The CDR3 is 17 amino acids. CDR3 in amino acids: CASSQVISDGPNEKLFF. CDR3 bases: TGTGCCAGCAGCCAAGTCATTAGCGACGGGCCTAATGAAAAACTGTTTTTT.

This chain connects TRBV7-6 to TRBJ1-1; 8 bases match TRBD1. The CDR3 spans 15 residues. Germline CDR1 and CDR2: SGHVS and FNYEAQ. The J segment lost 3 bases and the V segment lost 4 bases, leaving 7 bases of the junction unmatched. CDR3 residues: CASSSRDRWDTEAFF. The CDR3 DNA reads as TGTGCCAGCAGCTCCCGGGACAGGTGGGACACTGAAGCTTTCTTT. The variable domain in full, completed from reference TRBV7-6 and TRBJ1-1, reads GAGVSQSPRYKVTKRGQDVALRCDPISGHVSLYWYRQALGQGPEFLTYFNYEAQQDKSGLPNDRFSAERPEGSISTLTIQRTEQRDSAMYRCASSSRDRWDTEAFFGQGTRLTVV.

The chain links TRBV7-9 to TRBJ1-4; TRBD1 is a possible D gene (6 bases). V lost 4 bases, J lost 4 bases, and 19 bases lay in between. CDR3 length equals 17 residues. The germline V gene encodes CDR1 SEHNR and CDR2 FQNEAQ (reference sequence). The CDR3 loop reads CASSSTGFGLGNEKLFF. CDR3 DNA sequence: TGTGCCAGCAGCTCAACAGGGTTCGGGTTGGGTAATGAAAAACTGTTTTTT.

The chain uses TRBV7-6 and TRBJ2-7; 8 nucleotides line up with TRBD1. The V gene's germline CDR1 is SGHVS and CDR2 FNYEAQ. CDR3 size: 15 residues. V lost 2 bases to trimming and J lost 0 bases; unmatched junction nucleotides: 3. CDR3 in DNA: TGTGCCAGCAGCTTAACAGGGGGTACCTCCTACGAGCAGTACTTC. Its protein is CASSLTGGTSYEQYF.

This clone was picked up one time. The rearrangement joins TRBV7-9 to TRBJ1-5, with 10 nucleotides matching TRBD1. Germline trimming cut 6 bases from V and 6 bases from J; bases unmatched to any gene: 5. Looked up from germline, CDR1 is SEHNR and CDR2 is FQNEAQ (reference sequence). CDR3 size: 14 residues. The CDR3 is CASSGQGVFQPQHF. The CDR3 nucleotides are TGTGCCAGCAGTGGACAGGGGGTTTTTCAGCCCCAGCATTTT.

The chain joins TRBV6-5 to TRBJ2-3, with D perhaps TRBD2 (6 bases). CDR3 length: 14 residues. In germline, CDR1 is MNHEY, CDR2 SVGAGI. V lost 8 bases to trimming and J lost 6 bases, with 18 bases between them. Here the CDR3 DNA reads TGTGCCAGCGGGCTAGCGACCCGGGGGGATACGCAGTATTTT. Translating it yields CASGLATRGDTQYF.

This sequence joins TRBV6-6 and TRBJ1-6; 9 bases align to TRBD1. CDR1 and CDR2 (germline): MNHNY, SVGAGI (reference sequence). The CDR3 is 15 residues long. Trimming cost V 0 bases and J 7 bases; bases outside gene matches: 1. Written as DNA, the CDR3 is TGTGCCAGCAGTTACTCGGGGACAGGGAATTCACCCCTCCACTTT. Protein product: CASSYSGTGNSPLHF.